One sample yielded the 29 T cell receptor beta chains listed below, sequenced in a study of shared clonotypes between healthy human individuals (dated by TCRdb to 2019 to 2021). Libraries were built with the immunoSEQ multiplex PCR assay. In its TCRdb copy, this immuneACCESS table keeps in-frame sequences only and misses some clones. Where compared with another copy, unresolved V genes explain less than half of these, and the others have no known cause. For this sample there are under 2.5 million clones; roughly 90% appear just once. The ten largest clones represent 0.37% of the sample. Sequencing was performed on naive CD4+ T cells from PBMCs. The sample's cell subset or site, from its label and the paper: CD45RA+ positively selected. These receptors were obtained from a man aged 18 to 35 in good health. Some clones in this sample may be carry-over from other donors' samples.

The chain joins TRBV25-1 to TRBJ1-4; tentatively, D is TRBD1 (5 bases). The CDR3 spans 15 residues. Looked up from germline, CDR1 is MGHDK and CDR2 is SYGVNS. The V end was cut by 1 base, the J end by 8 bases, with 14 bases between. The CDR3 DNA follows: TGTGCCAGCAGTGAATCCGCAGGGCAAAACGAAAAACTGTTTTTT. Protein product: CASSESAGQNEKLFF.

J is TRBJ2-6 and V is TRBV27, with 7 bases identical to TRBD1. V was pared by 1 base and J by 2 bases, with 8 bases of the junction left unmatched. The CDR3 is 18 residues long. CDR1 and CDR2 from the germline V gene are MNHEY and SMNVEV (reference sequence). The CDR3 coding sequence is TGTGCCAGCAGTTTATGGACCCCGACAGGGCCTGGGGCCAACGTCCTGACTTTC. This codes for CASSLWTPTGPGANVLTF.

Note on this clone: Other DNA sequences in the sample encode the same CDR3. The chain recombines TRBV19 with TRBJ2-7; D perhaps matches TRBD1 (5 bases). Deletions cut 6 bases from V and 0 bases from J, with 12 bases between. CDR1 is LNHDA and CDR2 is SQIVND in the germline V gene (reference sequence). This CDR3 contains 14 residues. The CDR3 coding sequence is TGTGCCAGTAGCCGACAGAGAAGCTCCTACGAGCAGTACTTC. It translates to CASSRQRSSYEQYF. Complete variable domain (other parts from reference TRBV19 and TRBJ2-7): DGGITQSPKYLFRKEGQNVTLSCEQNLNHDAMYWYRQDPGQGLRLIYYSQIVNDFQKGDIAEGYSVSREKKESFPLTVTSAQKNPTAFYLCASSRQRSSYEQYFGPGTRLTVT.

The chain joins TRBV7-8 to TRBJ2-1; 8 bases align to TRBD1. The CDR3 extends over 15 amino acids. CDR1 is SGHVS and CDR2 is FQNEAQ in the germline V gene. V was pared by 5 bases and J by 9 bases, with 12 bases of the junction left unmatched. The CDR3 DNA follows: TGTGCCAGCAGCCCTAGGACAGGGACCGGAAGTGAGCAGTTCTTC. As protein: CASSPRTGTGSEQFF.

The chain joins TRBV2 to TRBJ2-3, with D possibly TRBD1 on 5 matching bases. CDR3 length: 14 amino acids. Trimming took off 4 bases at V and 6 bases at J, with 14 bases between the two ends. Germline V lookup: CDR1 SNHLY, CDR2 FYNNEI. The CDR3 DNA follows: TGTGCCAGCAGTGCTCGCAGGGCCGACGATACGCAGTATTTT. This encodes CASSARRADDTQYF.

The chain is built from TRBV28 and TRBJ2-7, with 10 positions matching TRBD2. There are 20 residues in the CDR3. J lost 1 base, V lost 2 bases, and 17 bases had no gene match. Germline assignment: CDR1 MDHEN and CDR2 SYDVKM. CDR3 bases: TGTGCCAGCAGTTTAGGGTTTATTTTTTCTAGCGGGGGCTCTTCCTACGAGCAGTACTTC. Translated, it gives CASSLGFIFSSGGSSYEQYF. Full variable domain (rest looked up from reference TRBV28 and TRBJ2-7): DVKVTQSSRYLVKRTGEKVFLECVQDMDHENMFWYRQDPGLGLRLIYFSYDVKMKEKGDIPEGYSVSREKKERFSLILESASTNQTSMYLCASSLGFIFSSGGSSYEQYFGPGTRLTVT.

This clone was counted between two and nine times. The gene calls are TRBV29-1 and TRBJ1-1; 9 bases are shared with TRBD1. The CDR3 is 14 residues long. Germline CDR1 and CDR2: SQVTM and ANQGSEA. Germline trimming cut 4 bases from V and 1 base from J; bases unmatched to any gene: 4. As DNA, the CDR3 is TGCAGCGTTGTCCTACAGGGGGCGAACACTGAAGCTTTCTTT. Translation: CSVVLQGANTEAFF.

CDR3 DNA: TGTGCCAGCTCCGGAAGTTCGGCTGGGGCCAACGTCCTGACTTTC. As protein: CASSGSSAGANVLTF. The V and J genes are TRBV4-2 and TRBJ2-6; no reliable D call. CDR1 LGHNA and CDR2 YNFKEQ come from the germline V gene. Trimming pared 8 bases from V and 2 bases from J, leaving 13 bases between. The CDR3 has 15 amino acids.

CDR3 nucleotides: TGTGCCAGTACACGAACAGGGATCTACGAGCAGTACTTC. It translates to CASTRTGIYEQYF. The chain has TRBV19 and TRBJ2-7; perhaps TRBD1 as D (6 bases). Germline assignment: CDR1 LNHDA and CDR2 SQIVND (reference sequence). The CDR3 is made up of 13 amino acids. V was shortened by 7 bases and J by 3 bases, with 13 bases between the two germline ends.

This chain joins TRBV5-6 and TRBJ2-4; TRBD2 agrees at 7 bases. CDR1 is SGHDT and CDR2 is YYEEEE in the germline V gene. The trim removed 4 bases at V and 5 bases at J, leaving 6 bases unmatched. There are 14 residues in the CDR3. The CDR3 sequence: CASSTSGIENIQYF. CDR3 in DNA: TGTGCCAGCAGCACAAGCGGGATCGAAAACATTCAGTACTTC.

The rearrangement uses TRBV10-3 and TRBJ1-1; TRBD1 is a possible D gene (5 bases). The CDR3 is 15 amino acids. Between the trimmed V and J ends, which lost 2 bases and 4 bases, there was a span of 14 bases. Germline V gene lookup returns CDR1 ENHRY and CDR2 SYGVKD. In nucleotides, the CDR3 is TGTGCCATCAGTGAGAAAGTGCAGGGCGGCACTGAAGCTTTCTTT. Protein: CAISEKVQGGTEAFF.

The chain joins TRBV5-4 to TRBJ2-7; no clear D gene. Per germline, CDR1 SGHNT and CDR2 YYREEE (reference sequence). Trimming removed 3 bases from V and 3 bases from J, with 7 bases in between. The CDR3 has 12 amino acids. In DNA form, the CDR3 reads TGTGCCAGCAGCTCCTCCCGCTACGAGCAGTACTTC. Protein: CASSSSRYEQYF.

The V gene is TRBV7-6, the J gene TRBJ1-1, with 8 bases identical to TRBD1. Trimming removed 5 bases from V and 1 base from J; junction bases left unmatched: 12. The CDR3 length is 17 residues. The germline CDR1 and CDR2 sequences are SGHVS and FNYEAQ. CDR3 DNA: TGTGCCAGCAGCCATGCCCGCAGGGGGCCCAGGAACACTGAAGCTTTCTTT. It encodes CASSHARRGPRNTEAFF.

The CDR3 spells CASSLAAGGGEKLFF. The CDR3 bases are TGTGCCAGCAGCTTGGCAGCAGGGGGAGGTGAAAAACTGTTTTTT. The V call is TRBV5-4, the J call TRBJ1-4; 7 nucleotides align to TRBD1. Germline V lookup: CDR1 SGHNT, CDR2 YYREEE (reference sequence). The CDR3 totals 15 residues. With V trimmed by 0 bases and J by 7 bases, 6 bases remained unmatched.

The chain couples TRBV5-5 to TRBJ1-3; 9 nucleotides line up with TRBD1. V was pared by 4 bases and J by 4 bases, with 6 bases of the junction left unmatched. The CDR3 loop spans 15 amino acids. Germline V lookup: CDR1 SGHKS, CDR2 YYEKEE (reference sequence). Written as DNA, the CDR3 is TGTGCCAGCAGCCAGAACAGGGGGCAGGGAAACACCATATATTTT. It codes for CASSQNRGQGNTIYF.

The genes are TRBV7-6 and TRBJ2-1; D gene unclear. CDR1 SGHVS and CDR2 FNYEAQ come from the germline V gene. Trimming stripped 2 bases from V and 8 bases from J, with 7 bases between. The CDR3 length is 12 residues. The CDR3 DNA reads TGTGCCAGCAGCTTATTCCGCTATGAGCAGTTCTTC. This sequence encodes CASSLFRYEQFF.

The V and J genes are TRBV6-1 and TRBJ2-3; possible D gene TRBD2, 5 bases. Between the trimmed V and J ends, which lost 3 bases and 6 bases, there was a span of 16 bases. CDR3 length: 15 residues. CDR1 is MNHNS, CDR2 SASEGT, per germline. The CDR3 loop is CASSERSSFADTQYF. The CDR3 region has the DNA TGTGCCAGCAGTGAGAGGTCTAGCTTTGCGGATACGCAGTATTTT.

With regard to this clone: This CDR3 is also generated by other DNA sequences in the sample. V gene TRBV28 combines with J gene TRBJ1-5; D is ambiguous. Germline lookup yields CDR1 MDHEN and CDR2 SYDVKM. The CDR3 runs 12 residues. Trimming shortened V by 8 bases and J by 4 bases, and 9 bases separated the two germline ends. The CDR3 DNA reads as TGTGCCAGCCGGACGGGGAATCAGCCCCAGCATTTT. Amino acids: CASRTGNQPQHF.

In DNA, the CDR3 is TGCGCCAGCAAGTCCTCCGGGACTAGCGGGAGAGAGACCCAGTACTTC. Its translation is CASKSSGTSGRETQYF. This chain connects TRBV5-1 to TRBJ2-5; 14 bases fit TRBD2. V shed 6 bases and J 4 bases; nucleotides not matched to a gene: 8. There are 16 residues in the CDR3. In germline, CDR1 is SGHRS, CDR2 YFSETQ.

The chain couples TRBV28 to TRBJ1-2; TRBD1 agrees at 8 bases. CDR3 length: 18 residues. The germline CDR1 and CDR2 sequences are MDHEN and SYDVKM. Germline trimming cut 6 bases from V and 1 base from J; bases unmatched to any gene: 16. CDR3 DNA sequence: TGTGCCAGCAGGGGGGCGTTGACAGGGGCCTCCGATAACTATGGCTACACCTTC. Its protein product is CASRGALTGASDNYGYTF.

This chain joins TRBV9 and TRBJ1-1, with 10 bases identical to TRBD1. The J segment lost 10 bases and the V segment lost 3 bases, leaving 12 bases of the junction unmatched. This CDR3 region has 15 residues. The V gene's germline CDR1 is SGDLS and CDR2 YYNGEE. The CDR3 DNA reads TGTGCCAGCAGCGCATCCAGGGACAGGGGTCTCGGAGCTTTCTTT. Its protein is CASSASRDRGLGAFF.

This clone was picked up one time. V gene TRBV7-2 combines with J gene TRBJ2-7; 9 nucleotides line up with TRBD2. Germline lookup yields CDR1 SGHTA and CDR2 FQGNSA. The CDR3 is 14 amino acids. V lost 5 bases and J lost 4; bases outside the gene matches: 6. The CDR3 sequence is CASSRGLARYEQYF. CDR3 nucleotide sequence: TGTGCCAGCAGCCGAGGACTAGCGAGGTACGAGCAGTACTTC. Full variable domain (remainder filled in from reference TRBV7-2 and TRBJ2-7): GAGVSQSPSNKVTEKGKDVELRCDPISGHTALYWYRQSLGQGLEFLIYFQGNSAPDKSGLPSDRFSAERTGGSVSTLTIQRTQQEDSAVYLCASSRGLARYEQYFGPGTRLTVT.

V is TRBV18 and J is TRBJ2-7; D is perhaps TRBD2 (8 bases). V shed 3 bases and J shed 6 bases, with 15 bases lying between them. CDR1 is KGHSH, CDR2 LQKENI, per germline. The CDR3 is made up of 14 amino acids. CDR3 loop: CASSPSGTDVEQYF. CDR3 DNA sequence: TGTGCCAGCTCACCTAGCGGGACAGATGTCGAGCAGTACTTC.

V is TRBV5-4 and J is TRBJ2-5; 7 bases are shared with TRBD2. The CDR3 extends over 13 amino acids. Per the germline V gene, CDR1 is SGHNT and CDR2 is YYREEE (reference sequence). The J segment lost 7 bases and the V segment lost 5 bases, leaving 8 bases of the junction unmatched. The CDR3 reads CASSRSGEGTQYF. The CDR3 DNA is TGTGCCAGCAGTCGCTCGGGGGAGGGGACCCAGTACTTC.

This chain connects TRBV9 to TRBJ2-5, with 9 nucleotides matching TRBD2. There are 15 residues in the CDR3. CDR1 and CDR2 (germline): SGDLS, YYNGEE. After removal of 4 bases from V and 5 bases from J, the junction contained 9 bases not matched to a gene. In DNA form, the CDR3 reads TGTGCCAGCAGCCCCCCGGGACTAGCCTGGGAGACCCAGTACTTC. Protein product: CASSPPGLAWETQYF.

Remarks on this clone: Different DNA sequences within this sample yield the same CDR3. The chain carries TRBV2 and TRBJ2-3; D uncertain. The CDR3 totals 12 residues. In germline, CDR1 is SNHLY, CDR2 FYNNEI. Trimming pared 6 bases from V and 1 base from J, leaving 5 bases between. The CDR3 loop reads CASSPGTDTQYF. The CDR3 DNA sequence: TGTGCCAGCAGCCCCGGCACAGATACGCAGTATTTT.

V and J are TRBV6-6 and TRBJ2-4, with D possibly being TRBD2 (6 bases). Deletions cut 6 bases from V and 3 bases from J, with 12 bases between. The CDR3 extends over 14 amino acids. Germline-derived CDR1 and CDR2 are MNHNY and SVGAGI (reference sequence). DNA for the CDR3: TGTGCCAGCAGGATTAGCGGCGACAAAAACATTCAGTACTTC. Its protein is CASRISGDKNIQYF.

This clone appeared a single time. The chain combines TRBV5-1 with TRBJ2-5; TRBD1 is a possible D gene (5 bases). The V gene lost 0 bases and the J gene lost 3 bases, with 15 bases spanning the gap. The CDR3 has 16 amino acids. From germline, CDR1 is SGHRS and CDR2 YFSETQ. CDR3 sequence: CASSLAWGGREETQYF. CDR3 in DNA: TGCGCCAGCAGCTTGGCGTGGGGTGGCAGGGAAGAGACCCAGTACTTC.

This chain connects TRBV2 to TRBJ1-4, with TRBD1 as a possible D gene (6 bases). Trimming stripped 4 bases from V and 0 bases from J, with 18 bases between. The V gene's germline CDR1 is SNHLY and CDR2 FYNNEI. The CDR3 runs 18 residues. The CDR3 nucleotides read TGTGCCAGCAGTGTACAGGGATTGAGCGGAGCAACTAATGAAAAACTGTTTTTT. Translation gives CASSVQGLSGATNEKLFF.